These T cell receptor beta chains were read from a single sample in a study of blood T cell repertoires in COVID-19. TCRdb's copy holds only in-frame clones and misses some; the assay was immunoSEQ multiplex PCR. The sample lists roughly 380,000 clones; 85% were seen once. Sequencing used peripheral blood. Source of these receptors: a woman aged 18-29 years with acute or convalescent COVID-19. Each CDR3 is given with its conserved first and last residue. D genes are given only for firm matches. Rows may omit the clone size; those that give it use once, few, many or a size class.

>TRBJ1-3|NA|NA|TRBV5-1
CASSLEEQSGNTIYF
TGCGCCAGCAGCTTGGAGGAGCAATCTGGAAACACCATATATTTT
>TRBJ1-4|NA|NA|TRBV5-1
CASSLKGINEKLFF
TGCGCCAGCAGCTTGAAGGGGATTAATGAAAAACTGTTTTTT
>TRBJ1-3|TRBD1|NA|TRBV4-1
CASSQDGGQGRKGNTIYF
TGCGCCAGCAGCCAAGATGGGGGACAGGGTAGGAAAGGAAACACCATATATTTT
>TRBJ2-4|NA|NA|TRBV28
CASSYGAKLAKNIQYF
TGTGCCAGCAGCTATGGGGCAAAACTAGCCAAAAACATTCAGTACTTC
>TRBJ1-1|NA|NA|TRBV7-9
CASSLERNTEAFF
TGTGCCAGCAGCTTAGAGAGGAACACTGAAGCTTTCTTT
>TRBJ2-1|NA|NA|TRBV5-1
CASRMELDGNEQFF
TGCGCCAGCAGGATGGAACTAGACGGCAATGAGCAGTTCTTC
>TRBJ1-2|NA|NA|TRBV7-9
CASSSIPTPEGSWNYGYTF
TGTGCCAGCAGCTCTATCCCCACTCCCGAAGGGAGTTGGAACTATGGCTACACCTTC
>TRBJ2-7|TRBD1|few|TRBV7-2
CASSRRDREYEQYF
TGTGCCAGCAGCCGCCGGGACAGGGAGTACGAGCAGTACTTC
>TRBJ2-2|TRBD2|NA|TRBV5-6
CASSLVAGAGELFF
TGTGCCAGCAGCTTGGTAGCGGGGGCCGGGGAGCTGTTTTTT
>TRBJ1-1|TRBD1|NA|TRBV6-6
CASSYSLGQGDTEAFF
TGTGCCAGCAGTTACTCGTTGGGACAGGGTGACACTGAAGCTTTCTTT
>TRBJ1-1|NA|NA|TRBV9
CASSVGSGNTEAFF
TGTGCCAGCAGCGTAGGATCAGGGAACACTGAAGCTTTCTTT
>TRBJ2-5|NA|NA|TRBV3-1/TRBV3-2
CASSHKTSRIMETQYF
TGTGCCAGCAGCCATAAGACTAGTAGGATTATGGAGACCCAGTACTTC
>TRBJ1-1|NA|NA|TRBV2
CASSERGKAEAFF
TGTGCCAGCAGTGAAAGGGGGAAGGCTGAAGCTTTCTTT
>TRBJ1-2|NA|NA|TRBV10-3
CAISEGRTNYGYTF
TGTGCCATCAGTGAAGGGAGGACTAACTATGGCTACACCTTC
>TRBJ2-1|NA|NA|TRBV5-1
CASSSGNEQFF
TGCGCCAGCAGCTCAGGAAATGAGCAGTTCTTC
>TRBJ1-2|NA|NA|TRBV12-2
CASRSRGGWGGYTF
TGTGCAAGTCGCTCTAGGGGAGGGTGGGGTGGCTACACCTTC
>TRBJ1-1|NA|NA|TRBV14
CASSHQPGTEAFF
TGTGCCAGCAGCCACCAGCCAGGGACTGAAGCTTTCTTT
>TRBJ2-2|NA|NA|TRBV5-1
CASSWTDTNTGELFF
TGCGCCAGCAGCTGGACAGACACGAACACCGGGGAGCTGTTTTTT
>TRBJ2-2|NA|NA|TRBV5-4
CASLGQNTGELFF
TGTGCCAGCTTGGGACAGAACACCGGGGAGCTGTTTTTT
>TRBJ1-3|NA|NA|TRBV7-2
CASSLGQGGGNTIYF
TGTGCCAGCAGCTTGGGCCAGGGTGGTGGAAACACCATATATTTT
>TRBJ1-3|TRBD1|NA|TRBV6-5
CASSHVDRDNTIYF
TGTGCCAGCAGTCATGTAGACAGGGACAACACCATATATTTT
>TRBJ2-2|TRBD1|NA|TRBV18
CASSPGQPNTGELFF
TGTGCCAGCTCACCGGGACAGCCGAACACCGGGGAGCTGTTTTTT
>TRBJ1-5|NA|once|TRBV6-1
CASSEAGDVPQHF
TGTGCCAGCAGTGAAGCGGGAGACGTGCCCCAGCATTTT
>TRBJ2-3|TRBD2|NA|TRBV9
CASAETLQRGPRADTQYF
TGTGCCAGCGCCGAAACCCTACAGCGGGGGCCTAGGGCAGATACGCAGTATTTT
>TRBJ2-5|TRBD1|NA|TRBV6-5
CASSYLRTGETQYF
TGTGCCAGCAGTTACCTTCGGACAGGGGAGACCCAGTACTTC
>TRBJ1-2|TRBD1|NA|TRBV7-9
CASSVRTGDGYTF
TGTGCCAGCAGCGTTCGGACAGGGGATGGCTACACCTTC
>TRBJ1-6|NA|few|TRBV6-5
CASSYSLRLSPLHF
TGTGCCAGCAGTTACTCGCTCAGGCTCTCACCCCTCCACTTT
>TRBJ2-1|TRBD2|NA|TRBV24-1
CATSPGTSGNNEQFF
TGTGCCACCAGCCCCGGGACTAGCGGAAACAATGAGCAGTTCTTC
>TRBJ1-2|NA|NA|TRBV19
CASSTLTSGYTF
TGTGCCAGTAGTACGCTGACAAGTGGCTACACCTTC
>TRBJ2-1|TRBD2|NA|TRBV13
CASSSGTSGSFSRNEQFF
TGTGCCAGCAGCTCAGGGACTAGCGGGAGTTTTAGTCGCAATGAGCAGTTCTTC
>TRBJ2-5|NA|NA|TRBV5-4
CASSLGLQEDQETQYF
TGTGCCAGCAGCTTGGGCCTCCAGGAGGACCAAGAGACCCAGTACTTC
>TRBJ2-5|TRBD1|NA|TRBV5-6
CASSLAPGQGQETQYF
TGTGCCAGCAGCTTGGCTCCGGGACAGGGCCAAGAGACCCAGTACTTC